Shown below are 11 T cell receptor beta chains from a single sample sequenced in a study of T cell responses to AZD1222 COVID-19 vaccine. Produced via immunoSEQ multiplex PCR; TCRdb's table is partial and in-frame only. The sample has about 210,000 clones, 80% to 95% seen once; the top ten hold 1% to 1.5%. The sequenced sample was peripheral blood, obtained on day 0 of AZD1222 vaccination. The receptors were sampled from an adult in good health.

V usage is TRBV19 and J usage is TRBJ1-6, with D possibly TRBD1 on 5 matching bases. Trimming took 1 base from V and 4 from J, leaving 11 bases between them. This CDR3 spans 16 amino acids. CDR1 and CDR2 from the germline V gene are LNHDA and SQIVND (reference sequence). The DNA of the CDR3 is TGTGCCAGTAGTATAGTTACGGGACGGTATAATTCACCCCTCCACTTT. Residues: CASSIVTGRYNSPLHF.

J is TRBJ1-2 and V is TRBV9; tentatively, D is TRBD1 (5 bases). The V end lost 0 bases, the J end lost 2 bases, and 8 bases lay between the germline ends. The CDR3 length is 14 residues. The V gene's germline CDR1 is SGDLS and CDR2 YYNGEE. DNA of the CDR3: TGTGCCAGCAGCGTAGGGGACCGCAACTATGGCTACACCTTC. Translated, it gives CASSVGDRNYGYTF.

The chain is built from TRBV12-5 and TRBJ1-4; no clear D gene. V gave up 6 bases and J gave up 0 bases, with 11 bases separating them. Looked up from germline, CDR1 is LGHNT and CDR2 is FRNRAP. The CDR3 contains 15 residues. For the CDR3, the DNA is TGTGCTAGTGGCCCGGGCACTGCAACTAATGAAAAACTGTTTTTT. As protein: CASGPGTATNEKLFF.

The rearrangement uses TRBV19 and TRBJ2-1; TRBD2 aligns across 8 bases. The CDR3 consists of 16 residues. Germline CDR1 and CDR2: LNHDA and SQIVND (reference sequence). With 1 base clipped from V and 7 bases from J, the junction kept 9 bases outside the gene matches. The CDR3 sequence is CASSIGGGGRWNEQFF. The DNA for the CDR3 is TGTGCCAGTAGTATAGGAGGCGGGGGGCGGTGGAATGAGCAGTTCTTC.

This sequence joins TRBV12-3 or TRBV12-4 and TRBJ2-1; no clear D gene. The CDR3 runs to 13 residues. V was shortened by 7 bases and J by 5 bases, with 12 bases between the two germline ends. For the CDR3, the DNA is TGTGCCAGCACCTCCGGGCTGGACAATGAGCAGTTCTTC. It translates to CASTSGLDNEQFF.

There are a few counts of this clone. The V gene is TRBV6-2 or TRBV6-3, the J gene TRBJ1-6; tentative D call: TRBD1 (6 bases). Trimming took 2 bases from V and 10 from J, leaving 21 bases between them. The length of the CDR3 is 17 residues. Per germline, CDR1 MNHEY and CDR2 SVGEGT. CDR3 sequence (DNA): TGTGCCAGCAGTTACACCGAACCCAGGGGCCAGGGGTCACCCCTCCACTTT. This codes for CASSYTEPRGQGSPLHF.

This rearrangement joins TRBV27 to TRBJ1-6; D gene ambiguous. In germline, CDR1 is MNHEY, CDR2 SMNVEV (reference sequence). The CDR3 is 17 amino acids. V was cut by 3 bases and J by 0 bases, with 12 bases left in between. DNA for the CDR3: TGTGCCAGCAGTTTTGGGCTCCTAAGCTCCTATAATTCACCCCTCCACTTT. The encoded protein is CASSFGLLSSYNSPLHF.

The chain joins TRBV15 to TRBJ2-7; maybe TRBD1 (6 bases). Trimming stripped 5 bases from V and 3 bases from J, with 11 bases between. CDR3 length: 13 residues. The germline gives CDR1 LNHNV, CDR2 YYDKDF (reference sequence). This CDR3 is CATSGTGSYEQYF. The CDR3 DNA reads TGTGCCACCAGCGGAACAGGGAGCTACGAGCAGTACTTC.

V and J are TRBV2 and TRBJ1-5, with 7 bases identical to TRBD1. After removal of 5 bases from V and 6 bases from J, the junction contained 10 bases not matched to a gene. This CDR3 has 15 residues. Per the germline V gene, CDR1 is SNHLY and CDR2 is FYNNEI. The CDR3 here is CASSLGVAGGQPQHF. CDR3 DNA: TGTGCCAGCAGTCTCGGGGTGGCAGGGGGTCAGCCCCAGCATTTT.

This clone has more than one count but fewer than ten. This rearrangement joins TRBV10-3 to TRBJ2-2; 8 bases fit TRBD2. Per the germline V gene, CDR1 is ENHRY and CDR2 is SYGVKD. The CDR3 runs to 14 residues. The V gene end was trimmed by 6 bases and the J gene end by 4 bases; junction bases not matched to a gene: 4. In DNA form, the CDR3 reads TGTGCCATCAGCCCGGGGGGGCCCACCGGGGAGCTGTTTTTT. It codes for CAISPGGPTGELFF.

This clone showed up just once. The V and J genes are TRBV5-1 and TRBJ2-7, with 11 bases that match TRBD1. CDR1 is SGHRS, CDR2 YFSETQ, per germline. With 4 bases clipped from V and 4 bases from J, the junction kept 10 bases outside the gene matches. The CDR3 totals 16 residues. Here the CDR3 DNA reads TGCGCCAGCAGCAGGATGCCGGGACAGGGGGAATACGAGCAGTACTTC. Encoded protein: CASSRMPGQGEYEQYF.